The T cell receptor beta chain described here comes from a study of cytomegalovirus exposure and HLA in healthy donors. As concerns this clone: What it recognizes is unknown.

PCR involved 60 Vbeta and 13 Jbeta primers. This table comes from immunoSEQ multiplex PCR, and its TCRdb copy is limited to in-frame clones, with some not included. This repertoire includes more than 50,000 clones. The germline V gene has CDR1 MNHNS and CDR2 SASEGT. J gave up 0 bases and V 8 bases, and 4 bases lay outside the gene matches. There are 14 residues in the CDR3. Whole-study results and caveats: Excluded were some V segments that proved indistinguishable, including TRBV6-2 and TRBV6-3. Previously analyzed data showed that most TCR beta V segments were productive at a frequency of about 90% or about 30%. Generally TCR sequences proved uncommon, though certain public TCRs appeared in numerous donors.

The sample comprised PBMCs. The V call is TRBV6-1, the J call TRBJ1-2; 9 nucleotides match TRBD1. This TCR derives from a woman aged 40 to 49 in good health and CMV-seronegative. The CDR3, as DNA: TGTGCCAGCGGGGACAGGGCCCCTAACTATGGCTACACCTTC. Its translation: CASGDRAPNYGYTF.